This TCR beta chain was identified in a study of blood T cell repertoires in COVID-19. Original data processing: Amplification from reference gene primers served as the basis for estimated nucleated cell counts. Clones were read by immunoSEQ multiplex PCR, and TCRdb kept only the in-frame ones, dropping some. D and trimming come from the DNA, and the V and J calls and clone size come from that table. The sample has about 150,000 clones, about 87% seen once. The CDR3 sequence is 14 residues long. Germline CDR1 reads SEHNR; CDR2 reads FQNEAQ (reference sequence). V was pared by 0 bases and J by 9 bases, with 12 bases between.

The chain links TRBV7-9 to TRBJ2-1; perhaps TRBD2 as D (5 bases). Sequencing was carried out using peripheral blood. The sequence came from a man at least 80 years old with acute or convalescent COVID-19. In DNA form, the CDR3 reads TGTGCCAGCAGCTTAGCGGGAGTGTTTGGTGAGCAGTTCTTC. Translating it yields CASSLAGVFGEQFF.